These 25 T cell receptor beta chains share one sample of origin, sequenced in a study of control samples from healthy donors and cancer patients. Only in-frame clones appear in the TCRdb table, and some are missing; sequencing was by immunoSEQ multiplex PCR. This repertoire shows approximately 130,000 clones, more than 75% found once; its top ten account for around 3%. Sequencing was performed on blood. These receptors all stem from a man in his sixties in good health.

V is TRBV28 and J is TRBJ1-2, with no clear D. This CDR3 is built from 13 residues. Germline values: CDR1 MDHEN, CDR2 SYDVKM. V lost 4 bases, J lost 8 bases, and 14 bases lay in between. The CDR3 nucleotides read TGTGCCAGCAGTTCCCACCGTTCTGGGGGCTACACCTTC. Its protein is CASSSHRSGGYTF.

This chain connects TRBV3-1 (or the pseudogene TRBV3-2) to TRBJ2-3; TRBD2 agrees at 10 bases. V trimming: 1 base; J trimming: 1 base; junction bases outside the gene matches: 5. This CDR3 spans 17 amino acids. CDR1 LGHDT and CDR2 YNNKEL come from the germline V gene (reference sequence). This CDR3 is CASSQVRLAGGTDTQYF. The DNA of the CDR3 is TGTGCCAGCAGCCAAGTTCGGCTAGCGGGGGGCACAGATACGCAGTATTTT.

The chain combines TRBV30 with TRBJ1-4; no firm D call. V lost 2 bases and J 0 bases, leaving 4 bases between the germline ends. Germline CDR1 and CDR2: GTSNPN and SVGIG (reference sequence). The CDR3 covers 13 residues. DNA for the CDR3: TGTGCCTGGAGTTTGGCAACTAATGAAAAACTGTTTTTT. It translates to CAWSLATNEKLFF.

The CDR3 region has the DNA TGTGCCAGCAGTTCCTCTGCAGGACAGAACTATGGCTACACCTTC. Translating gives CASSSSAGQNYGYTF. V is TRBV6-5 and J is TRBJ1-2, with D maybe TRBD1 (6 bases). CDR1 is MNHEY and CDR2 is SVGAGI in the germline V gene. CDR3 size: 15 residues. Trimming took 4 bases from V and 2 from J, leaving 14 bases between them.

The chain joins TRBV28 to TRBJ1-2; no definite D call. This CDR3 is built from 14 residues. Germline V gene lookup returns CDR1 MDHEN and CDR2 SYDVKM. Between the trimmed V and J ends, which lost 2 bases and 0 bases, there was a span of 7 bases. The CDR3 nucleotides are TGTGCCAGCAGTTTAGCAGTTACTAACTATGGCTACACCTTC. This codes for CASSLAVTNYGYTF.

This chain joins TRBV28 and TRBJ2-3, with D possibly being TRBD1 or TRBD2 (5 bases each). The V gene's germline CDR1 is MDHEN and CDR2 SYDVKM. The CDR3 loop spans 15 amino acids. Trimming took off 3 bases at V and 6 bases at J, with 16 bases between the two ends. The CDR3 nucleotides read TGTGCCAGCAGTTTGGCGCAGGGAGAGGCTGATACGCAGTATTTT. As protein: CASSLAQGEADTQYF.

The chain couples TRBV18 to TRBJ2-5; TRBD1 matches at 9 bases. This CDR3 is built from 15 residues. Trimming removed 3 bases from V and 4 bases from J; junction bases left unmatched: 6. Germline CDR1 KGHSH, CDR2 LQKENI. The CDR3 is CASSPGTGRGETQYF. The CDR3 coding sequence is TGTGCCAGCTCACCCGGGACAGGGCGAGGAGAGACCCAGTACTTC.

This rearrangement joins TRBV14 to TRBJ2-1, with TRBD1 identical over 8 bases. The CDR3 consists of 17 residues. Germline loops: CDR1 SGHDN, CDR2 FVKESK. The junction had 12 bases not matched to a gene; V was cut back by 5 bases and J by 3 bases. The CDR3, as DNA: TGTGCCAGCAGCTCCCCTATGACCGGGACAGGCTACAATGAGCAGTTCTTC. This encodes CASSSPMTGTGYNEQFF.

The V call is TRBV19, the J call TRBJ1-1, with TRBD1 identical over 7 bases. With V trimmed by 2 bases and J by 0 bases, 3 bases remained unmatched. Germline CDR1 reads LNHDA; CDR2 reads SQIVND (reference sequence). The CDR3 has 15 amino acids. The CDR3 DNA sequence: TGTGCCAGTAGTATAAAGGGGGCCTTGAACACTGAAGCTTTCTTT. Amino acid sequence: CASSIKGALNTEAFF. Variable domain in full (rest from reference TRBV19 and TRBJ1-1): DGGITQSPKYLFRKEGQNVTLSCEQNLNHDAMYWYRQDPGQGLRLIYYSQIVNDFQKGDIAEGYSVSREKKESFPLTVTSAQKNPTAFYLCASSIKGALNTEAFFGQGTRLTVV.

In this sample, this clone turned up a few times. The V call is TRBV30, the J call TRBJ1-2, with D unclear. Germline values: CDR1 GTSNPN, CDR2 SVGIG (reference sequence). The V end lost 0 bases, the J end lost 7 bases, and 12 bases lay between the germline ends. CDR3 length: 13 residues. The CDR3 nucleotides are TGTGCCTGGAGTGTATCGGCAACGCTTGGCTACACCTTC. It is translated as CAWSVSATLGYTF.

In its sample, this clone was seen once. The chain combines TRBV24-1 with TRBJ2-1; TRBD2 matches at 7 bases. The CDR3 runs 16 residues. Germline lookup yields CDR1 KGHDR and CDR2 SFDVKD. The V and J ends lost 0 bases and 5 bases, in that order; junction bases with no gene match: 6. CDR3 loop: CATSDLSSGRHNEQFF. The CDR3 DNA follows: TGTGCCACCAGTGATTTGAGCTCCGGGAGGCACAATGAGCAGTTCTTC.

The chain recombines TRBV7-9 with TRBJ1-5; D gene uncertain. V was pared by 0 bases and J by 0 bases, with 12 bases between. In germline, CDR1 is SEHNR, CDR2 FQNEAQ (reference sequence). CDR3 length: 17 amino acids. The CDR3 DNA reads as TGTGCCAGCAGCTTAGCCGCGCTGCCGGGTAGCAATCAGCCCCAGCATTTT. Its protein is CASSLAALPGSNQPQHF.

The chain combines TRBV19 with TRBJ2-1; 8 bases agree with TRBD1. Germline V CDR1 and CDR2: LNHDA, SQIVND (reference sequence). The CDR3 totals 16 residues. With 3 bases clipped from V and 6 bases from J, the junction kept 10 bases outside the gene matches. The CDR3 DNA sequence: TGTGCCAGTAGTATTACCGGGACAGGTTTTTCCAATGAGCAGTTCTTC. Translated: CASSITGTGFSNEQFF.

The chain recombines TRBV6-6 with TRBJ1-3, with a weak D call TRBD1 (5 bases). V was trimmed by 2 bases and J by 1 base, leaving 9 bases between them. This CDR3 spans 15 amino acids. Germline lookup yields CDR1 MNHNY and CDR2 SVGAGI (reference sequence). CDR3 coding DNA: TGTGCCAGCAGTTACGAGGGGTTATCTGGAAACACCATATATTTT. Its protein is CASSYEGLSGNTIYF.

This chain connects TRBV4-1 to TRBJ1-5; D is perhaps TRBD1 (5 bases). Trimming stripped 0 bases from V and 7 bases from J, with 7 bases between. Germline V gene lookup returns CDR1 MGHRA and CDR2 YSYEKL. This CDR3 has 13 amino acids. CDR3 DNA: TGCGCCAGCAGCCAAGAAGGGGTCCAGCCCCAGCATTTT. Residues: CASSQEGVQPQHF.

This chain links TRBV5-1 with TRBJ1-1; a weak D match, TRBD1 (6 bases). V was clipped by 5 bases and J by 4 bases, with 18 bases between them. Germline CDR1 and CDR2: SGHRS and YFSETQ. The CDR3 totals 15 residues. The CDR3 spells CASRRGGQLLTEAFF. CDR3 coding DNA: TGCGCCAGCAGGCGCGGAGGACAGCTACTCACTGAAGCTTTCTTT.

This chain connects TRBV2 to TRBJ1-3; no clear D. Germline V gene lookup returns CDR1 SNHLY and CDR2 FYNNEI. The CDR3 runs to 14 residues. With 6 bases removed from V and 0 bases from J, the gap between germline ends came to 9 bases. CDR3 sequence: CASSQQISGNTIYF. In DNA, the CDR3 is TGTGCCAGCAGCCAACAGATCTCTGGAAACACCATATATTTT. The whole variable domain, filled in from reference TRBV2 and TRBJ1-3, reads EPEVTQTPSHQVTQMGQEVILRCVPISNHLYFYWYRQILGQKVEFLVSFYNNEISEKSEIFDDQFSVERPDGSNFTLKIRSTKLEDSAMYFCASSQQISGNTIYFGEGSWLTVV.

This chain joins TRBV9 and TRBJ2-3; 7 nucleotides agree with TRBD2. Per germline, CDR1 SGDLS and CDR2 YYNGEE. The CDR3 has 15 amino acids. V lost 4 bases and J lost 2; bases outside the gene matches: 7. For the CDR3, the DNA is TGTGCCAGCAGCCCCCGACTAGCCCTCACAGATACGCAGTATTTT. Amino acid sequence: CASSPRLALTDTQYF.

The chain couples TRBV4-3 to TRBJ2-6; no clear D. Germline-derived CDR1 and CDR2 are LGHNA and YSLEER. CDR3 length equals 16 residues. Deletions cut 2 bases from V and 0 bases from J, with 8 bases between. The CDR3 protein is CASSQLSSSGANVLTF. CDR3 nucleotide sequence: TGCGCCAGCAGCCAACTCAGCAGCTCTGGGGCCAACGTCCTGACTTTC.

The CDR3 spells CASSVRSGGTYNEQFF. DNA for the CDR3: TGTGCCAGCAGTGTCCGCAGCGGGGGGACTTACAATGAGCAGTTCTTC. The chain is built from TRBV6-1 and TRBJ2-1, with 9 bases lining up with TRBD2. Germline CDR1 is MNHNS and CDR2 is SASEGT. V dropped 4 bases and J dropped 4; count of bases not matched to a gene: 8. The CDR3 contains 16 residues.

V is TRBV3-1 (or the pseudogene TRBV3-2) and J is TRBJ1-4; D is possibly TRBD1 (6 bases). Germline CDR1 reads LGHDT; CDR2 reads YNNKEL (reference sequence). CDR3 size: 16 residues. V was pared by 4 bases and J by 0 bases, with 12 bases between. The CDR3 spells CASSLGQTPTNEKLFF. The CDR3 DNA is TGTGCCAGCAGCCTCGGACAGACCCCAACTAATGAAAAACTGTTTTTT.

V is TRBV24-1 and J is TRBJ2-2, with 9 bases lining up with TRBD1. With 8 bases clipped from V and 4 bases from J, the junction kept 10 bases outside the gene matches. Germline V lookup: CDR1 KGHDR, CDR2 SFDVKD. The CDR3 covers 16 residues. The CDR3 sequence is CATKNGGQGGTGELFF. CDR3 sequence (DNA): TGTGCCACCAAAAATGGGGGACAGGGAGGCACCGGGGAGCTGTTTTTT.

V is TRBV7-3 and J is TRBJ1-5; 8 bases fit TRBD1. This CDR3 has 18 amino acids. V shed 4 bases, J shed 1 base, and the junction held 12 bases outside the gene matches. The germline gives CDR1 SGHTA, CDR2 FQGTGA. The CDR3 DNA is TGTGCCAGCAGCTGCCCCCCAGGGGGCAACTTAAGCAATCAGCCCCAGCATTTT. Translation: CASSCPPGGNLSNQPQHF.

This chain connects TRBV27 to TRBJ1-2; TRBD1 matches at 7 bases. Germline values: CDR1 MNHEY, CDR2 SMNVEV (reference sequence). V trimming: 6 bases; J trimming: 5 bases; junction bases outside the gene matches: 3. The CDR3 totals 12 residues. DNA for the CDR3: TGTGCCAGCAGGACGACAGGGTATGGCTACACCTTC. It encodes CASRTTGYGYTF.

This sequence joins TRBV3-1 (or the pseudogene TRBV3-2) and TRBJ1-2; D gene ambiguous. In germline, CDR1 is LGHDT, CDR2 YNNKEL (reference sequence). Trimming stripped 1 base from V and 4 bases from J, with 16 bases between. This CDR3 is 16 amino acids long. CDR3 loop: CASSQGRGTLSYGYTF. The DNA for the CDR3 is TGTGCCAGCAGCCAAGGCCGCGGCACCCTATCCTATGGCTACACCTTC.